Listed below are T cell receptor beta chains from one sample, sequenced in a study of graft-versus-host responses after intestinal transplantation. Their antigen targets remain unknown. Generated by immunoSEQ multiplex PCR, the TCRdb table keeps only in-frame clones and is missing some. The sample records some 120,000 clones, roughly nine tenths being singletons. Here the sequenced sample was unstimulated CD4+ T cells sorted from spleen or lymph node cells, taken before intestinal transplant. Receptor source: a human donor who received an intestinal transplant. The CDR3 runs from the conserved cysteine through the conserved F or W. D genes are given only for firm matches. Some rows mark clone size as missing; the rest say once, few, many or name a class of expanded clone.

. | TRBJ2-3 | . | TRBV10-2 | CASIQPTSTDTQYF | TGCGCCAGCATCCAACCTACTAGCACAGATACGCAGTATTTT
. | TRBJ2-1 | TRBD2 | TRBV28 | CASSPFGGSLHEQFF | TGTGCCAGCAGTCCTTTTGGCGGGAGCTTGCATGAGCAGTTCTTC
. | TRBJ1-3 | TRBD1 | TRBV6-5 | CASSRSTGAGNTIYF | TGTGCCAGCAGCCGGTCCACAGGGGCCGGAAACACCATATATTTT
. | TRBJ2-7 | . | TRBV6-6 | CASSYGPSPSYEQYF | TGTGCCAGCAGTTACGGGCCCTCACCATCCTACGAGCAGTACTTC
few | TRBJ1-2 | TRBD1 | TRBV19 | CASSGGTGGLSGYTF | TGTGCCAGTAGTGGAGGGACAGGGGGTTTAAGTGGCTACACCTTC
. | TRBJ2-3 | TRBD2 | TRBV5-1 | CASSPPGLAVSTDTQYF | TGCGCCAGCAGCCCCCCGGGACTAGCGGTTAGCACAGATACGCAGTATTTT
. | TRBJ1-2 | . | TRBV10-3 | CAISETNYGYTF | TGTGCCATCAGTGAGACAAACTATGGCTACACCTTC
few | TRBJ2-7 | . | TRBV6-5 | CASSAGQLSSYEQYF | TGTGCCAGCAGTGCAGGACAGTTGAGCTCCTACGAGCAGTACTTC
. | TRBJ1-1 | . | TRBV2 | CASGEQGYTEAFF | TGTGCCTCAGGGGAGCAGGGGTACACTGAAGCTTTCTTT
. | TRBJ2-7 | TRBD1 | TRBV6-1 | CASMGTGRYEQYF | TGTGCCAGCATGGGGACAGGGCGCTACGAGCAGTACTTC
. | TRBJ2-3 | . | TRBV10-1 | CASSESKITRGRTDTQYF | TGCGCCAGCAGTGAGTCGAAGATAACGCGGGGGCGCACAGATACGCAGTATTTT
. | TRBJ1-3 | . | TRBV2 | CASSEPGWTGNTIYF | TGTGCCAGCAGTGAACCGGGTTGGACTGGAAACACCATATATTTT
. | TRBJ2-1 | . | TRBV29-1 | CSVGLDDNEQFF | TGCAGCGTTGGACTTGATGACAATGAGCAGTTCTTC
. | TRBJ2-3 | . | TRBV7-2 | CASSLITDTQYF | TGTGCCAGCAGCCTTATCACAGATACGCAGTATTTT
. | TRBJ2-7 | TRBD1 | TRBV29-1 | CSASDRRYEQYF | TGCAGCGCCTCGGACAGGCGGTACGAGCAGTACTTC
. | TRBJ2-3 | TRBD2 | TRBV10-2 | CASSAPSGRVRTDTQYF | TGCGCCAGCAGTGCGCCTAGCGGGAGGGTAAGGACAGATACGCAGTATTTT
. | TRBJ2-7 | TRBD2 | TRBV10-1 | CASSPSGTSTYEQYF | TGCGCCAGCAGTCCGAGCGGGACTAGCACCTACGAGCAGTACTTC
. | TRBJ1-1 | . | TRBV6-1 | CASSAPSTGRNTEAFF | TGTGCCAGCAGTGCTCCTTCGACAGGCAGGAACACTGAAGCTTTCTTT
once | TRBJ1-2 | TRBD1 | TRBV27 | CASSAGGYGYTF | TGTGCCAGCAGTGCAGGGGGCTATGGCTACACCTTC
. | TRBJ1-5 | . | TRBV29-1 | CSVGLANQPQHF | TGCAGCGTTGGTTTAGCGAATCAGCCCCAGCATTTT
. | TRBJ2-7 | . | TRBV10-1 | CASSGPGPLSYEQYF | TGCGCCAGCAGTGGTCCTGGGCCCCTCTCCTACGAGCAGTACTTC
. | TRBJ2-7 | TRBD2 | TRBV6-1 | CASSDRTSGGANEQYF | TGTGCCAGCAGTGACCGGACTAGCGGAGGGGCCAACGAGCAGTACTTC
. | TRBJ1-5 | TRBD1 | TRBV19 | CASDRTGSQPQHF | TGTGCCAGCGACAGGACAGGGAGTCAGCCCCAGCATTTT
. | TRBJ2-1 | . | TRBV5-5 | CASSTGKGNEQFF | TGTGCCAGCAGCACGGGAAAAGGCAATGAGCAGTTCTTC
. | TRBJ2-1 | . | TRBV6-5 | CASSSTSFNEQFF | TGTGCCAGCAGTTCGACTAGTTTCAATGAGCAGTTCTTC
. | TRBJ2-5 | TRBD2 | TRBV7-7 | CASSRGVAGRETQYF | TGTGCCAGCAGCCGAGGGGTAGCGGGACGGGAGACCCAGTACTTC
few | TRBJ2-3 | . | TRBV4-1 | CASSQDPTGGDTDTQYF | TGCGCCAGCAGCCAAGATCCCACAGGTGGGGACACAGATACGCAGTATTTT
. | TRBJ1-6 | TRBD1 | TRBV6-5 | CASPEQGNNSPLHF | TGTGCCAGCCCAGAACAGGGGAATAATTCACCCCTCCACTTT
. | TRBJ1-1 | TRBD1 | TRBV5-4 | CASSLRGRGFTEAFF | TGTGCCAGCAGCTTGAGGGGCAGGGGGTTTACTGAAGCTTTCTTT
. | TRBJ1-1 | . | TRBV6-6 | CASSEPGTNTEAFF | TGTGCCAGCAGTGAGCCGGGAACGAACACTGAAGCTTTCTTT
. | TRBJ1-3 | . | TRBV28 | CASNLSRGAGNTIYF | TGTGCCAGCAACCTTAGTAGGGGCGCTGGAAACACCATATATTTT
few | TRBJ2-1 | TRBD1 | TRBV27 | CASSLYKTGTYNEQFF | TGTGCCAGCAGTTTATACAAGACAGGGACCTACAATGAGCAGTTCTTC
once | TRBJ2-5 | . | TRBV4-3 | CASSPGVGRKETQYF | TGCGCCAGCAGCCCGGGGGTAGGACGAAAAGAGACCCAGTACTTC
once | TRBJ2-7 | . | TRBV7-2 | CASSLVGPGHTTYEQYF | TGTGCCAGCAGCTTAGTTGGGCCGGGACACACAACCTACGAGCAGTACTTC
. | TRBJ2-1 | TRBD1 | TRBV11-2 | CASSLVPGQVQLF | TGTGCCAGCAGCTTAGTGCCCGGACAGGTGCAACTCTTC
. | TRBJ1-1 | . | TRBV21-1 | CASSGRTSQGPNTEAFF | TGTGCCAGCAGCGGACGCACCTCACAGGGTCCGAACACTGAAGCTTTCTTT
. | TRBJ1-1 | . | TRBV30 | CAWKVAGAGEAFF | TGTGCCTGGAAAGTGGCGGGGGCTGGTGAAGCTTTCTTT
. | TRBJ1-2 | TRBD1 | TRBV5-1 | CASSWDRGSPNAF | TGCGCCAGCAGCTGGGACAGGGGCTCCCCCAACGCCTTC
. | TRBJ2-7 | . | TRBV11-2 | CASSLMLGYEQYF | TGTGCCAGCAGCTTAATGCTCGGCTACGAGCAGTACTTC
. | TRBJ1-2 | TRBD1 | TRBV9 | CASSLDRGSGYTF | TGTGCCAGCAGCCTCGACAGGGGTAGTGGCTACACCTTC
once | TRBJ2-1 | . | TRBV6-6 | CASSYGSRLGDNEQFF | TGTGCCAGCAGTTACGGTTCCCGACTAGGGGATAATGAGCAGTTCTTC
. | TRBJ1-4 | . | TRBV4-3 | CASSQVGGVEKLFF | TGCGCCAGCAGCCAAGTTGGAGGGGTAGAAAAACTGTTTTTT
. | TRBJ1-2 | . | TRBV10-3 | CAISEGHANYGYTF | TGTGCCATCAGTGAGGGACACGCTAACTATGGCTACACCTTC
. | TRBJ2-3 | TRBD2 | TRBV4-1 | CASSQGGGGGATDTQYF | TGCGCCAGCAGCCAAGGGGGTGGCGGGGGGGCCACAGATACGCAGTATTTT
. | TRBJ1-1 | TRBD1 | TRBV13 | CASSSYRDRGGNTEAFF | TGTGCCAGCAGCTCCTACCGGGACAGGGGGGGGAACACTGAAGCTTTCTTT
. | TRBJ2-5 | . | TRBV7-2 | CASRWRGLQETQYF | TGTGCCAGCCGCTGGCGGGGGCTCCAAGAGACCCAGTACTTC
. | TRBJ1-1 | . | TRBV6-1 | CASSEFPPSAEAFF | TGTGCCAGCAGTGAATTCCCCCCAAGCGCTGAAGCTTTCTTT
. | TRBJ2-7 | TRBD2 | TRBV6-5 | CASSRRAREAYEQYF | TGTGCCAGCAGCCGCCGGGCCCGGGAGGCCTACGAGCAGTACTTC
few | TRBJ1-5 | TRBD1 | TRBV6-5 | CASSPRQGNQPQHF | TGTGCCAGCAGTCCTCGACAGGGTAATCAGCCCCAGCATTTT
. | TRBJ1-2 | . | TRBV12-2 | CAYGTDYGYTF | TGTGCATACGGGACAGACTATGGCTACACCTTC
. | TRBJ1-1 | TRBD1 | TRBV15 | CATRRQGTDTEAFF | TGTGCCACCAGGAGACAGGGTACGGACACTGAAGCTTTCTTT
once | TRBJ2-1 | TRBD2 | TRBV11-2 | CASSLRRTSGGLNEQFF | TGTGCCAGCAGCTTACGTAGGACTAGCGGGGGGTTAAATGAGCAGTTCTTC
once | TRBJ1-5 | . | TRBV27 | CASSLGQSGQPQHF | TGTGCCAGCAGTTTAGGACAGTCAGGTCAGCCCCAGCATTTT
once | TRBJ2-1 | . | TRBV5-4 | CASSPRSPHSYNEQFF | TGTGCCAGCAGCCCTCGGTCTCCGCATTCCTACAATGAGCAGTTCTTC
. | TRBJ1-2 | . | TRBV18 | CASSQSLVQGTASYGYTF | TGTGCCAGCTCTCAATCTCTTGTTCAGGGGACGGCTTCCTATGGCTACACCTTC
. | TRBJ1-4 | . | TRBV5-1 | CASSLAATNEKLFF | TGCGCCAGCAGCTTGGCAGCAACTAATGAAAAACTGTTTTTT
. | TRBJ2-5 | TRBD2 | TRBV4-1 | CASSRYGGAVETQYF | TGCGCCAGCAGCCGGTACGGGGGGGCGGTGGAGACCCAGTACTTC
. | TRBJ2-3 | TRBD1 | TRBV7-2 | CASSRIRGRSTDTQYF | TGTGCCAGCAGCCGGATCAGGGGGCGATCCACAGATACGCAGTATTTT
. | TRBJ2-2 | TRBD2 | TRBV7-2 | CASSLVGGDTGELFF | TGTGCCAGCAGCTTAGTTGGGGGGGACACCGGGGAGCTGTTTTTT
. | TRBJ2-5 | . | TRBV5-1 | CASSLASRTRGETQYF | TGCGCCAGCAGCTTGGCCTCTAGGACAAGAGGAGAGACCCAGTACTTC